This TCR beta chain originates from a study of shared clonotypes between healthy human individuals. This CDR3 has 16 residues. Per the germline V gene, CDR1 is SNHLY and CDR2 is FYNNEI. The V gene lost 7 bases and the J gene lost 2 bases, with 21 bases spanning the gap. Deep level was the assay's run setting. The data were produced by immunoSEQ multiplex PCR, yet TCRdb's version contains in-frame clones alone and is incomplete. The sample includes some 500,000 clones, about 96% of them seen just once. Healthy HIV-negative adults with no recent acute infections or vaccinations were recruited as donors. About this clone itself: As yet, its antigen is unknown.

The study, taken as a whole, reports: Non-shared clonotypes showed lower generation probabilities than clonotypes common to all four donors. Sampling covered blood only; tissue repertoires likely differ.

The sample consisted of naive CD4+ T cells sorted from blood. Documented subset: CD45RA+ positively selected. This TCR was sampled from a woman aged 30 to 39 in good health. V gene TRBV2 combines with J gene TRBJ2-7, with D possibly matching TRBD1 (6 bases). CDR3 bases: TGTGCCAGCATGGGACAAATCCCGGGACAAACCTACGAGCAGTACTTC. Amino acid sequence: CASMGQIPGQTYEQYF. Combining the CDR3 with reference TRBV2 and TRBJ2-7 gives the whole variable domain EPEVTQTPSHQVTQMGQEVILRCVPISNHLYFYWYRQILGQKVEFLVSFYNNEISEKSEIFDDQFSVERPDGSNFTLKIRSTKLEDSAMYFCASMGQIPGQTYEQYFGPGTRLTVT.